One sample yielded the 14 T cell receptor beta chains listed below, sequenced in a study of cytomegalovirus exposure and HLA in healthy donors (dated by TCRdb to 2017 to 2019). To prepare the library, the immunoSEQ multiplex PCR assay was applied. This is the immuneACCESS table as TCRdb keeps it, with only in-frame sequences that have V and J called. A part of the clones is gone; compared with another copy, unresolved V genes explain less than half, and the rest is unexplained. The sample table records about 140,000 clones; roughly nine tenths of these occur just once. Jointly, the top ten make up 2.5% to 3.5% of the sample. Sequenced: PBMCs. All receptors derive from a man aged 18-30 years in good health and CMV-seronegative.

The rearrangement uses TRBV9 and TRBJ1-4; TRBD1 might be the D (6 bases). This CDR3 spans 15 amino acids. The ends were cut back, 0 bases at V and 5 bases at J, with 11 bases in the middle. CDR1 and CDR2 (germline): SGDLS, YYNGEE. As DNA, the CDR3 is TGTGCCAGCAGCGTAGGGACAGCTGACAATGAAAAACTGTTTTTT. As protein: CASSVGTADNEKLFF.

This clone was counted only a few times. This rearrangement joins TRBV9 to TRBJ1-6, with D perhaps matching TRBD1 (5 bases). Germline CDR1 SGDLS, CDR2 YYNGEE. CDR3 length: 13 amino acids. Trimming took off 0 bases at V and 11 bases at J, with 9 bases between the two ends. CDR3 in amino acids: CASSVDPGPPLHF. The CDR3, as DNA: TGTGCCAGCAGCGTAGACCCAGGGCCACCCCTCCACTTT.

The CDR3 DNA is TGTGCCAGCAGTTCGGAGGTTGGGTCCTACAATGAGCAGTTCTTC. It yields the protein CASSSEVGSYNEQFF. This chain joins TRBV6-4 and TRBJ2-1; tentatively, D is TRBD2 (5 bases). V lost 5 bases and J 1 base, leaving 12 bases between the germline ends. Per the germline V gene, CDR1 is MRHNA and CDR2 is SNTAGT. The CDR3 length is 15 residues.

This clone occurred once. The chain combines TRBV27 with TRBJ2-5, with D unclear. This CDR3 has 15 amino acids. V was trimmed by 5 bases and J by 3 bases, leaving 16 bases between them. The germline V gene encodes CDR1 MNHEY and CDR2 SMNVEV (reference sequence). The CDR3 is CASSPHPRSEETQYF. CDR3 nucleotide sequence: TGTGCCAGCAGTCCCCACCCTAGGTCGGAAGAGACCCAGTACTTC.

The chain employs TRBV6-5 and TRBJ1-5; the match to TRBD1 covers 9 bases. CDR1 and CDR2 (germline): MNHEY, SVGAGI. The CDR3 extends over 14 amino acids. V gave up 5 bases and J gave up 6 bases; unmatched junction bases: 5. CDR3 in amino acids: CASSGTGHTQPQHF. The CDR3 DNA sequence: TGTGCCAGCAGTGGGACAGGGCATACTCAGCCCCAGCATTTT.

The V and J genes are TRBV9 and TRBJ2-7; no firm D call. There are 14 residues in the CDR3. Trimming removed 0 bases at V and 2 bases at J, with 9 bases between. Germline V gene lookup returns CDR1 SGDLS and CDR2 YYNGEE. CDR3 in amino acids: CASSVGVQTYEQYF. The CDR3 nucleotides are TGTGCCAGCAGCGTAGGTGTACAGACCTACGAGCAGTACTTC.

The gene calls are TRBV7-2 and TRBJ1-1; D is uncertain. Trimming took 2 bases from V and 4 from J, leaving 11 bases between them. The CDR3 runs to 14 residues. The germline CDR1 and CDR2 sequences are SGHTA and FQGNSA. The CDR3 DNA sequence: TGTGCCAGCAGCTTAAGGCGGGGTGGCACTGAAGCTTTCTTT. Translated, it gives CASSLRRGGTEAFF. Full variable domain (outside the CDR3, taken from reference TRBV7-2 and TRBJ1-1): GAGVSQSPSNKVTEKGKDVELRCDPISGHTALYWYRQSLGQGLEFLIYFQGNSAPDKSGLPSDRFSAERTGGSVSTLTIQRTQQEDSAVYLCASSLRRGGTEAFFGQGTRLTVV.

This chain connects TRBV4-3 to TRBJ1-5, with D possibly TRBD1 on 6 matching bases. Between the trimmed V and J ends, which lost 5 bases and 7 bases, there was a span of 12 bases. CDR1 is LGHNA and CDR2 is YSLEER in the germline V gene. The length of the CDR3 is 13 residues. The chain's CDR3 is CASSDSRGQPQHF. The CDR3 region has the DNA TGCGCCAGCAGCGACTCCAGGGGACAGCCCCAGCATTTT.

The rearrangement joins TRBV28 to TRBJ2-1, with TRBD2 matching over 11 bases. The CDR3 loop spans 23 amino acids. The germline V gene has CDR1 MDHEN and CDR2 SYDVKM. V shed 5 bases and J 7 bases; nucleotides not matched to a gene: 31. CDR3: CASSARYRGGIAGGPIRRNEQFF. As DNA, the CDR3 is TGTGCCAGCAGTGCCCGGTACCGAGGGGGCATAGCGGGAGGGCCAATTCGGCGTAATGAGCAGTTCTTC.

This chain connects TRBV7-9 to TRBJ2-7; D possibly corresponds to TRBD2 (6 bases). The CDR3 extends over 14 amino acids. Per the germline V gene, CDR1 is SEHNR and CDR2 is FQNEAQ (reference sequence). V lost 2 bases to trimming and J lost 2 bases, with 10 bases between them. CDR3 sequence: CASSLLARPYEQYF. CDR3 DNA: TGTGCCAGCAGCTTACTAGCGCGGCCCTACGAGCAGTACTTC.

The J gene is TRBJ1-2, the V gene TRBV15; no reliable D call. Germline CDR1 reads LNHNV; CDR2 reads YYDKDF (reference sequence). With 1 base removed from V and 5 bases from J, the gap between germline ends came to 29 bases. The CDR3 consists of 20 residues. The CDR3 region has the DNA TGTGCCACCAGCAGAGGGAGGTGGGAGGCCCGGGCCCCGACGATTTATGGCTACACCTTC. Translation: CATSRGRWEARAPTIYGYTF.

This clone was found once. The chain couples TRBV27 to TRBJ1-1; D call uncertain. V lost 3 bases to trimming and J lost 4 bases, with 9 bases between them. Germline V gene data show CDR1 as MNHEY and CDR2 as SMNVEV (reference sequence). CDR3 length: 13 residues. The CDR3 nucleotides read TGTGCCAGCAGTTTTTCTGACACCACTGAAGCTTTCTTT. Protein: CASSFSDTTEAFF.

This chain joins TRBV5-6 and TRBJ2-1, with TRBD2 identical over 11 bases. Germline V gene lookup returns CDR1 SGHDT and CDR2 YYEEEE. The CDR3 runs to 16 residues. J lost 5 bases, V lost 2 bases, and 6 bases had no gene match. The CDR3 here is CASSFMTSGKHNEQFF. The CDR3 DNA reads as TGTGCCAGCAGCTTTATGACTAGCGGGAAACACAATGAGCAGTTCTTC.

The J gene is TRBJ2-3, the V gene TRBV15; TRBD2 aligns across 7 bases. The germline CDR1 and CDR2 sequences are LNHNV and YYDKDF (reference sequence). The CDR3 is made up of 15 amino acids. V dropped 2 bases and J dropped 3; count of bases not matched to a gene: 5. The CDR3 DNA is TGTGCCACCAGCAGATCCCCGGGGGGTACAGATACGCAGTATTTT. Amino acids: CATSRSPGGTDTQYF.